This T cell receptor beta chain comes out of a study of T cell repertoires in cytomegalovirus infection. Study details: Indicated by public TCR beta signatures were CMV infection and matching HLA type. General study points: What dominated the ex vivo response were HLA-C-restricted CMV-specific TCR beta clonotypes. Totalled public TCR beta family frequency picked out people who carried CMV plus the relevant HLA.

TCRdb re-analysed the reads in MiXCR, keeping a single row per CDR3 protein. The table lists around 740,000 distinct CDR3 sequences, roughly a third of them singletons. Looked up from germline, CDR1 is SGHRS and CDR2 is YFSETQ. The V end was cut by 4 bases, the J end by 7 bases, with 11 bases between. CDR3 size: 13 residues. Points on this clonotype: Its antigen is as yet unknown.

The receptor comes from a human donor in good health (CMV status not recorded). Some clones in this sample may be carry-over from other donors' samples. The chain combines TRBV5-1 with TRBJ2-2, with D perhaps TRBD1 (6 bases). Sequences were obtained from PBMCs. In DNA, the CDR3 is TGCGCCAGCAGCATGCACAGGGTCGGGGAGCTGTTTTTT. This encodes CASSMHRVGELFF.